This T cell receptor beta chain was captured by sequencing in a study of cytomegalovirus exposure and HLA in healthy donors. This PCR relied on a set of 60 Vbeta primers and 13 Jbeta primers. This table comes from immunoSEQ multiplex PCR, and its TCRdb copy is limited to in-frame clones, with some not included. The sample has about 130,000 clones; roughly 72% are singletons. Germline V gene sequence: CDR1 SEHNR, CDR2 FQNEAQ (reference sequence). The CDR3 loop spans 14 amino acids. The V segment lost 1 base and the J segment 4 bases; nucleotides outside the gene matches: 1. Sequenced material: PBMCs. The chain combines TRBV7-9 with TRBJ2-5; TRBD2 aligns across 9 bases. This sequence originates from a woman between 50 and 59 years old in good health and CMV-seronegative. The CDR3 spells CASSLETSGETQYF. CDR3 in DNA: TGTGCCAGCAGCTTAGAGACTAGCGGAGAGACCCAGTACTTC. The entire variable domain, with the rest obtained from reference TRBV7-9 and TRBJ2-5, is as follows: DTGVSQNPRHKITKRGQNVTFRCDPISEHNRLYWYRQTLGQGPEFLTYFQNEAQLEKSRLLSDRFSAERPKGSFSTLEIQRTEQGDSAMYLCASSLETSGETQYFGPGTRLLVL.